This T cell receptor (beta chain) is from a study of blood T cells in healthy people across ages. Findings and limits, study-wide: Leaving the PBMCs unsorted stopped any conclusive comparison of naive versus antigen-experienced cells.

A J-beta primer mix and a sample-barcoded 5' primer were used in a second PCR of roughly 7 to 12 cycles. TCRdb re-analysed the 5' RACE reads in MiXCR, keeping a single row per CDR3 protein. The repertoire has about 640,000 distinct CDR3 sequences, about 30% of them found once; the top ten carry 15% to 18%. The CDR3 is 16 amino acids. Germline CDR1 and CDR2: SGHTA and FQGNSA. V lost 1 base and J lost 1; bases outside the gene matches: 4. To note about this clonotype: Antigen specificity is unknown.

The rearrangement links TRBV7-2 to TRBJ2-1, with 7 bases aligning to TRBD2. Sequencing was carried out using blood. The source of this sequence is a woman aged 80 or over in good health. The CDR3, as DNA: TGTGCCAGCAGCTTAGGGACTAGACGATCCTACAATGAGCAGTTCTTC. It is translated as CASSLGTRRSYNEQFF.